These 2 T cell receptor beta chains were sequenced from one sample in a study of blood T cell repertoires in COVID-19. Produced via immunoSEQ multiplex PCR; TCRdb's table is partial and in-frame only. The table includes 35,000 to 50,000 clones, around 90% detected once. The specimen was peripheral blood. All receptors derive from a woman aged 25 to 45 in a cohort sampled during active COVID-19.

The V and J genes are TRBV6-5 and TRBJ2-5, with 8 bases matching TRBD2. Trimming took 2 bases from V and 1 from J; bases not matched to a gene: 3. CDR1 and CDR2 (germline): MNHEY, SVGAGI. The CDR3 sequence is 15 residues long. CDR3 region: CASSYPGLGQETQYF. DNA for the CDR3: TGTGCCAGCAGTTACCCGGGACTAGGCCAAGAGACCCAGTACTTC.

The genes are TRBV5-1 and TRBJ2-7, with TRBD1 identical over 10 bases. Trimming removed 3 bases from V and 6 bases from J; junction bases left unmatched: 6. Germline CDR1 reads SGHRS; CDR2 reads YFSETQ. The length of the CDR3 is 14 residues. CDR3 nucleotide sequence: TGCGCCAGCAGCTCCCGGGACAGGGGAGGCGAGCAGTACTTC. Protein product: CASSSRDRGGEQYF.